Included here is one T cell receptor beta chain sequence, with context. In its sample, this clone was seen once. Its recognized antigen is unknown. Base qualities are missing; no much larger clone stands one base away. Enrolling through a virtual design, the prospective study's participants ranged in age from about 18 to 100 years and lived across roughly 23 United States geographic areas. Cohort assignment in the prospective study relied on participant-reported clinical history from a screening survey and a study questionnaire. Recovered participants in ImmuneRACE Cohort 3 were defined as having two consecutive negative NP/OP PCR tests, clearance from a healthcare professional, or resolution of symptoms. Each participant in the prospective study had whole blood, serum and a nasopharyngeal or oropharyngeal swab collected by mobile phlebotomists. Prospective study participants could optionally give additional blood draws and questionnaires over an approximately two-month period. Prospective study blood samples were shipped either frozen or at room temperature before DNA extraction.

TCRbeta CDR3 regions were amplified from genomic DNA using the immunoSEQ Assay, a bias-controlled multiplex PCR. In the paper's pipeline: Within the assay, amplification of reference gene primers was used to estimate how many nucleated cells each sample contained. Sequence reads were collapsed and filtered to measure the absolute abundance of every unique TCRbeta CDR3 rearrangement. Productive Simpson clonality was computed per sample as the square root of Simpson's diversity index over productive rearrangements. Drawn from immuneACCESS, this table holds only the in-frame rearrangements with V and J called that TCRdb kept. Clones are partly lost; checked studies trace under half to an unresolved V gene and leave the rest unexplained. The D gene and trimming were derived from the DNA, and the V and J assignments and clone size from that table. The sample records roughly 41,000 clones, more than 85% of which are singletons. The ten top clones hold under 4% of the sample.

The CDR3 numbers 16 residues from cysteine through phenylalanine. Only the CDR3 DNA is retained, 48 bases long and in frame from the first base. V lost 9 bases and J lost 3 bases; the stretch between them is 19 bases long. Per the germline V gene, KGHDR is the CDR1 and SFDVKD is the CDR2. The sample belongs to a study of blood T cell repertoires in COVID-19 (dated by TCRdb to about 2020). Regarding the complete study: Samples from collaborators originated in the United States, Italy and Spain and spanned both the acute and convalescent phases of COVID-19. Nearly every sample came with metadata listing a de-identified subject ID, COVID-19 status, age in years and sex. The prospective study material was composed of cDNA or gDNA derived from T cells, B-cell-depleted T cells, or PBMCs. HLA class I and class II types, where available, came from metadata supplied by the sample provider rather than from assay-based typing. The repertoires were released in a freely available public database intended as a resource for research on the immune response to SARS-CoV-2. Samples were obtained from the ongoing ImmuneRACE study (first 160 participants) and from approximately 1,200 subjects provided by 6 global collaborators. The dataset comprised deeply sampled blood TCRbeta repertoires from subjects exposed to, actively infected with, or recovered from COVID-19. The investigation overall reported the following: How much clinical and demographic metadata was included differed by source and by participant, and the metadata was provided uncurated.

The sequencing input was PBMCs or T cells enriched from blood (not recorded which). The receptor chain draws on TRBV24-1 and TRBJ2-2; the D segment could be TRBD1, given 7 matching bases. This sequence was found in a woman in her fifties or sixties who had recovered from COVID-19. In nucleotide form, the sequence is TGTGCCACCCAGGGGGGACCCACCGCGGACACCGGGGAGCTGTTTTTT. This sequence encodes CATQGGPTADTGELFF.